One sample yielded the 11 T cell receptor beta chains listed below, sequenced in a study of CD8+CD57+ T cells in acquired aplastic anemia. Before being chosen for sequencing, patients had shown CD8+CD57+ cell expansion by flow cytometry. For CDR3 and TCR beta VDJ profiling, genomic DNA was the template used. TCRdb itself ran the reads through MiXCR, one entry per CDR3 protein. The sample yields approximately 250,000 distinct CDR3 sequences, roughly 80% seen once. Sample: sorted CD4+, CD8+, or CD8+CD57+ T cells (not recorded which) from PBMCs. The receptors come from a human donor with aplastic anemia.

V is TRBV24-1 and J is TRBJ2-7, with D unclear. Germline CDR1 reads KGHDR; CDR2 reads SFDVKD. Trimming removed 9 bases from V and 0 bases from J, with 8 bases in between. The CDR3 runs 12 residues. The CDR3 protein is CATGEDSYEQYV. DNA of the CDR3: TGTGCCACCGGAGAGGACTCCTACGAGCAGTACGTC.

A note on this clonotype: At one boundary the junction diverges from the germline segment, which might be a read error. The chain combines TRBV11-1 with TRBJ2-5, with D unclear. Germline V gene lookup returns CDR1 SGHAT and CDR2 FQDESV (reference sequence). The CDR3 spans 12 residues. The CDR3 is CARSLSSGTQYF. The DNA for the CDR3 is TGTGCCAGAAGCTTATCATCGGGGACCCAGTACTTC.

CDR3 DNA: TGTGCCAGCAGCTCTCAGGCTTCTGGAAACACCATATATTTT. It is translated as CASSSQASGNTIYF. V gene TRBV7-8 combines with J gene TRBJ1-3, with D hard to call. Germline CDR1 SGHVS, CDR2 FQNEAQ. The CDR3 runs 14 residues. Trimming removed 4 bases at V and 1 base at J, with 8 bases between.

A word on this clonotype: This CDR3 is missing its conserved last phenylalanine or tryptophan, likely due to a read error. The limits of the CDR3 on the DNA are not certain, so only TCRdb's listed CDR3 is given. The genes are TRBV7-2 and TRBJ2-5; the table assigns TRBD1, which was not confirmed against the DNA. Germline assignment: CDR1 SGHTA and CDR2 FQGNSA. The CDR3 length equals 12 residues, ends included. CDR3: CASSLAGGTQYG.

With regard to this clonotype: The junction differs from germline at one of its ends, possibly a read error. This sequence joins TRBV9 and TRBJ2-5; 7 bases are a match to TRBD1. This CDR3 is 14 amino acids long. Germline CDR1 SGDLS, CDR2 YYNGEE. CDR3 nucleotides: TGTGCCACCAGCATAGGGACAGATAAACAGACTCAGTACTTC. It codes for CATSIGTDKQTQYF.

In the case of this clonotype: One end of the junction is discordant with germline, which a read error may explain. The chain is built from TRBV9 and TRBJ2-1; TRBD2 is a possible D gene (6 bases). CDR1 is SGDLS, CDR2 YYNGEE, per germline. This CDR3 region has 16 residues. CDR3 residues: CASSEDGGGGYTEQFF. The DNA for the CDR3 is TGTGCCAGCAGCGAGGATGGGGGAGGCGGCTACACTGAGCAGTTCTTC.

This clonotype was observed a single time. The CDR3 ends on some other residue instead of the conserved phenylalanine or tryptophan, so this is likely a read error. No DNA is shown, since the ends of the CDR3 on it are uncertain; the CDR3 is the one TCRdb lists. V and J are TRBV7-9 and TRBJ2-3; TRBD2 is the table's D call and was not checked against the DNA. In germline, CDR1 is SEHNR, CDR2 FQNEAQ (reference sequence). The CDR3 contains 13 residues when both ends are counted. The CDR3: CASSGQLGEGRYL.

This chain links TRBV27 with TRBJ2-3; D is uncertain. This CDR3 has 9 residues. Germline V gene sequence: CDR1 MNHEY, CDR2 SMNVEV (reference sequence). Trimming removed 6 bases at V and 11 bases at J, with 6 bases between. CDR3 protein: CASSLKQYF. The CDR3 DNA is TGTGCCAGCAGCTTAAAGCAGTATTTT.

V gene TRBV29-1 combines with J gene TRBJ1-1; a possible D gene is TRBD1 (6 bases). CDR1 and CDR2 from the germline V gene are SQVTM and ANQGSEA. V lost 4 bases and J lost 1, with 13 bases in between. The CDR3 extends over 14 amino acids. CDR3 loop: CSVVWGRGNTEAFF. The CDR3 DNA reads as TGCAGCGTTGTTTGGGGCAGGGGGAACACTGAAGCTTTCTTT.

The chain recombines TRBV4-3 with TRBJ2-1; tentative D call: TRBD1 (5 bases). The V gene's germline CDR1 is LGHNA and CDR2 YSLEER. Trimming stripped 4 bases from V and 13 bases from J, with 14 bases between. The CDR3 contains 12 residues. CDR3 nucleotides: TGCGCCAGCAGCCGAGATAGGGGTAGCCAGTTCTTC. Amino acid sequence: CASSRDRGSQFF.

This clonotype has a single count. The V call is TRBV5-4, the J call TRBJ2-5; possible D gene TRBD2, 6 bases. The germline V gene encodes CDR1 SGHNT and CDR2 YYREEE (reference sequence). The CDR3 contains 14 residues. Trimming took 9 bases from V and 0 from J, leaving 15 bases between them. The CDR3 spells CANELAADQETQYF. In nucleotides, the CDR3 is TGTGCCAACGAGTTAGCGGCGGACCAAGAGACCCAGTACTTC.